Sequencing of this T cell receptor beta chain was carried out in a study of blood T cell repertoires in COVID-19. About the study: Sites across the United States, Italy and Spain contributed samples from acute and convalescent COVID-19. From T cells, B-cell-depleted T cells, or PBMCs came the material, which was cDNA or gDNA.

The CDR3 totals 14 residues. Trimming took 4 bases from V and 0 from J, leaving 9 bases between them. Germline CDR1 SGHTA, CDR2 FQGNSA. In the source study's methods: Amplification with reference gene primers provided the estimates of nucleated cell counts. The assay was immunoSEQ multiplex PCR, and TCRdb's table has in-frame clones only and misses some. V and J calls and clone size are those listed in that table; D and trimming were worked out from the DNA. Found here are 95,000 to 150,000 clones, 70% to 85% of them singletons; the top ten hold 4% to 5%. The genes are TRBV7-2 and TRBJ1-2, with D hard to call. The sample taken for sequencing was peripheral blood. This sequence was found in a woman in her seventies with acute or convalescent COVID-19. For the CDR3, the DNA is TGTGCCAGCAGCTGGTCAGGAACTAACTATGGCTACACCTTC. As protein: CASSWSGTNYGYTF. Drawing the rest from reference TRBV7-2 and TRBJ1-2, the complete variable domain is GAGVSQSPSNKVTEKGKDVELRCDPISGHTALYWYRQSLGQGLEFLIYFQGNSAPDKSGLPSDRFSAERTGGSVSTLTIQRTQQEDSAVYLCASSWSGTNYGYTFGSGTRLTVV.